This T cell receptor (beta chain) was captured in a study of blood T cell repertoires in COVID-19. Source study methods: For nucleated cells, counts were estimated from reference gene primer amplification. Clones were sequenced by immunoSEQ multiplex PCR, and TCRdb holds only the in-frame ones, with some missing. For V, J and clone size, that table is used; D and trimming come from the DNA. The table has fewer than 150,000 clones, more than 70% seen once. Trimming shortened V by 1 base and J by 1 base, and 11 bases separated the two germline ends. The CDR3 is 16 residues long. From germline, CDR1 is MDHEN and CDR2 SYDVKM.

This clonotype was sampled from a man aged 45-65 years with active or convalescent COVID-19. The chain joins TRBV28 to TRBJ1-5; D ambiguous. Sequencing input: peripheral blood. The CDR3 bases are TGTGCCAGCAGTTTATTGACCAGGCGAAGCAATCAGCCCCAGCATTTT. Translating it yields CASSLLTRRSNQPQHF.